These 16 T cell receptor beta chains share one sample of origin, sequenced in a study of blood T cell repertoires in COVID-19. TCRdb keeps only in-frame clones here, not all; method: immunoSEQ multiplex PCR. The sample has some 170,000 clones; around nine tenths are singletons. Sequences were obtained from peripheral blood. These receptors all stem from a woman between 70 and 85 years old with COVID-19, enrolled during active disease.

This clone was seen a few times. This chain uses TRBV5-4 with TRBJ1-2, with 11 positions matching TRBD1. The junction had 6 bases not matched to a gene; V was cut back by 4 bases and J by 4 bases. CDR1 and CDR2 from the germline V gene are SGHNT and YYREEE (reference sequence). The CDR3 covers 15 residues. The CDR3 DNA follows: TGTGCCAGCAGCACCGGGACAGGGGGTCTCTATGGCTACACCTTC. Translated: CASSTGTGGLYGYTF. The whole variable domain, filled in from reference TRBV5-4 and TRBJ1-2, reads ETGVTQSPTHLIKTRGQQVTLRCSSQSGHNTVSWYQQALGQGPQFIFQYYREEENGRGNFPPRFSGLQFPNYSSELNVNALELDDSALYLCASSTGTGGLYGYTFGSGTRLTVV.

The chain employs TRBV6-6 and TRBJ1-5; 9 bases are a match to TRBD1. Per the germline V gene, CDR1 is MNHNY and CDR2 is SVGAGI (reference sequence). Losses at the gene ends were 6 bases for V and 6 bases for J; bases not matched to a gene: 9. This CDR3 is 15 amino acids long. The DNA of the CDR3 is TGTGCCAGCAGGCGCCAACAGGGGGCGTTTCAGCCCCAGCATTTT. Its translation is CASRRQQGAFQPQHF.

To note about this clone: Additional DNA sequences in this sample encode the identical CDR3. The rearrangement uses TRBV19 and TRBJ1-2, with a possible D match to TRBD1 (5 bases). Germline-derived CDR1 and CDR2 are LNHDA and SQIVND (reference sequence). The V end was cut by 5 bases, the J end by 2 bases, with 9 bases between. This CDR3 is built from 13 residues. CDR3 sequence (DNA): TGTGCCAGTAGTCCTGGGGGGAACTATGGCTACACCTTC. Encoded protein: CASSPGGNYGYTF.

The chain has TRBV7-6 and TRBJ1-1; the D is unclear. This CDR3 comprises 12 residues. Germline V gene data show CDR1 as SGHVS and CDR2 as FNYEAQ. V lost 5 bases and J lost 3, with 7 bases in between. The CDR3 region is CASSRHDTEAFF. As DNA, the CDR3 is TGTGCCAGCAGCCGACACGACACTGAAGCTTTCTTT.

The chain links TRBV7-2 to TRBJ2-3; 14 nucleotides line up with TRBD2. V was pared by 3 bases and J by 6 bases, with 5 bases of the junction left unmatched. There are 16 residues in the CDR3. Germline V gives CDR1 SGHTA, CDR2 FQGNSA. The DNA for the CDR3 is TGTGCCAGCAGCTTCCGACTAGCGGGAGGGGCGGATACGCAGTATTTT. Protein: CASSFRLAGGADTQYF. Drawing the rest from reference TRBV7-2 and TRBJ2-3, the complete variable domain is GAGVSQSPSNKVTEKGKDVELRCDPISGHTALYWYRQSLGQGLEFLIYFQGNSAPDKSGLPSDRFSAERTGGSVSTLTIQRTQQEDSAVYLCASSFRLAGGADTQYFGPGTRLTVL.

The V call is TRBV4-3, the J call TRBJ1-1; 9 bases are a match to TRBD1. Trimming at V came to 4 bases and at J to 4 bases, leaving 7 bases not matched to a gene. Germline loops: CDR1 LGHNA, CDR2 YSLEER. This CDR3 comprises 15 residues. In DNA form, the CDR3 reads TGCGCCAGCAGCCGGGACAGGGCGTCGCCCACTGAAGCTTTCTTT. Protein product: CASSRDRASPTEAFF.

This clone was counted between two and nine times. The rearrangement uses TRBV6-5 and TRBJ1-1; D may be TRBD1 (6 bases). The ends were cut back, 4 bases at V and 3 bases at J, with 9 bases in the middle. Germline V CDR1 and CDR2: MNHEY, SVGAGI. The CDR3 length is 13 residues. CDR3 region: CASSFAGDTEAFF. The CDR3 DNA is TGTGCCAGCAGTTTCGCAGGGGACACTGAAGCTTTCTTT.

The chain employs TRBV14 and TRBJ2-1, with D possibly being TRBD1 (6 bases). Germline values: CDR1 SGHDN, CDR2 FVKESK. The CDR3 totals 15 residues. Trimming removed 4 bases from V and 6 bases from J, with 16 bases in between. CDR3 loop: CASSPIVTGFNEQFF. The CDR3 DNA is TGTGCCAGCAGCCCGATTGTGACAGGCTTCAATGAGCAGTTCTTC.

The rearrangement uses TRBV6-1 and TRBJ2-7; 8 positions agree with TRBD1. Trimming cost V 3 bases and J 2 bases; bases outside gene matches: 0. The CDR3 runs 13 residues. CDR1 is MNHNS, CDR2 SASEGT, per germline. In DNA, the CDR3 is TGTGCCAGCAGTGAGGGACAGGCCTACGAGCAGTACTTC. Protein: CASSEGQAYEQYF.

The genes are TRBV6-5 and TRBJ2-3; D is uncertain. The CDR3 covers 13 residues. The ends were cut back, 2 bases at V and 6 bases at J, with 9 bases in the middle. Germline CDR1 is MNHEY and CDR2 is SVGAGI. The CDR3 region is CASSYLQSDTQYF. The CDR3 DNA sequence: TGTGCCAGCAGTTACCTCCAGTCCGATACGCAGTATTTT.

This sequence joins TRBV6-2 or TRBV6-3 and TRBJ2-5; a possible D gene is TRBD1 (6 bases). This CDR3 region has 14 residues. V gave up 6 bases and J gave up 2 bases, with 13 bases separating them. CDR1 and CDR2 from the germline V gene are MNHEY and SVGEGT. The CDR3 nucleotides are TGTGCCAGCAGCGATGGGGGCCCACAAGAGACCCAGTACTTC. Amino acids: CASSDGGPQETQYF.

The chain has TRBV7-9 and TRBJ1-1; D is perhaps TRBD1 (6 bases). V was trimmed by 4 bases and J by 7 bases, leaving 22 bases between them. Germline CDR1 and CDR2: SEHNR and FQNEAQ (reference sequence). This CDR3 spans 16 amino acids. In nucleotides, the CDR3 is TGTGCCAGCAGCTCACGAGGGGACACTCAGAACGGTGAAGCTTTCTTT. Protein product: CASSSRGDTQNGEAFF.

This chain joins TRBV6-5 and TRBJ1-3; D not resolved. The CDR3 consists of 13 residues. From germline, CDR1 is MNHEY and CDR2 SVGAGI. Trimming cost V 6 bases and J 4 bases, with 10 bases left between them. CDR3 sequence (DNA): TGTGCCAGCAGATTCCTTACAGGAAACACCATATATTTT. Its translation: CASRFLTGNTIYF.

V gene TRBV10-2 combines with J gene TRBJ1-5; 8 bases fit TRBD1. Germline V gives CDR1 WSHSY, CDR2 SAAADI. The trim removed 0 bases at V and 7 bases at J, leaving 5 bases unmatched. This CDR3 spans 15 amino acids. CDR3 sequence: CASSESWTGSQPQHF. The CDR3 DNA is TGCGCCAGCAGTGAGTCGTGGACAGGGAGCCAGCCCCAGCATTTT.

This clone was detected only once. This chain joins TRBV28 and TRBJ2-5; TRBD1 aligns across 9 bases. V shed 4 bases, J shed 5 bases, and the junction held 11 bases outside the gene matches. Germline CDR1 is MDHEN and CDR2 is SYDVKM. This CDR3 is built from 16 residues. The CDR3, as DNA: TGTGCCAGCAGTTCCATTAAACAGGGGGCTAGGGAGACCCAGTACTTC. Protein: CASSSIKQGARETQYF.

This sequence joins TRBV9 and TRBJ2-1, with D tentatively TRBD2 (6 bases). Germline V gives CDR1 SGDLS, CDR2 YYNGEE. The CDR3 length is 14 residues. V was trimmed by 3 bases and J by 4 bases, leaving 11 bases between them. The CDR3 loop is CASSELASYNEQFF. The CDR3 DNA reads as TGTGCCAGCAGCGAACTAGCTTCATACAATGAGCAGTTCTTC.